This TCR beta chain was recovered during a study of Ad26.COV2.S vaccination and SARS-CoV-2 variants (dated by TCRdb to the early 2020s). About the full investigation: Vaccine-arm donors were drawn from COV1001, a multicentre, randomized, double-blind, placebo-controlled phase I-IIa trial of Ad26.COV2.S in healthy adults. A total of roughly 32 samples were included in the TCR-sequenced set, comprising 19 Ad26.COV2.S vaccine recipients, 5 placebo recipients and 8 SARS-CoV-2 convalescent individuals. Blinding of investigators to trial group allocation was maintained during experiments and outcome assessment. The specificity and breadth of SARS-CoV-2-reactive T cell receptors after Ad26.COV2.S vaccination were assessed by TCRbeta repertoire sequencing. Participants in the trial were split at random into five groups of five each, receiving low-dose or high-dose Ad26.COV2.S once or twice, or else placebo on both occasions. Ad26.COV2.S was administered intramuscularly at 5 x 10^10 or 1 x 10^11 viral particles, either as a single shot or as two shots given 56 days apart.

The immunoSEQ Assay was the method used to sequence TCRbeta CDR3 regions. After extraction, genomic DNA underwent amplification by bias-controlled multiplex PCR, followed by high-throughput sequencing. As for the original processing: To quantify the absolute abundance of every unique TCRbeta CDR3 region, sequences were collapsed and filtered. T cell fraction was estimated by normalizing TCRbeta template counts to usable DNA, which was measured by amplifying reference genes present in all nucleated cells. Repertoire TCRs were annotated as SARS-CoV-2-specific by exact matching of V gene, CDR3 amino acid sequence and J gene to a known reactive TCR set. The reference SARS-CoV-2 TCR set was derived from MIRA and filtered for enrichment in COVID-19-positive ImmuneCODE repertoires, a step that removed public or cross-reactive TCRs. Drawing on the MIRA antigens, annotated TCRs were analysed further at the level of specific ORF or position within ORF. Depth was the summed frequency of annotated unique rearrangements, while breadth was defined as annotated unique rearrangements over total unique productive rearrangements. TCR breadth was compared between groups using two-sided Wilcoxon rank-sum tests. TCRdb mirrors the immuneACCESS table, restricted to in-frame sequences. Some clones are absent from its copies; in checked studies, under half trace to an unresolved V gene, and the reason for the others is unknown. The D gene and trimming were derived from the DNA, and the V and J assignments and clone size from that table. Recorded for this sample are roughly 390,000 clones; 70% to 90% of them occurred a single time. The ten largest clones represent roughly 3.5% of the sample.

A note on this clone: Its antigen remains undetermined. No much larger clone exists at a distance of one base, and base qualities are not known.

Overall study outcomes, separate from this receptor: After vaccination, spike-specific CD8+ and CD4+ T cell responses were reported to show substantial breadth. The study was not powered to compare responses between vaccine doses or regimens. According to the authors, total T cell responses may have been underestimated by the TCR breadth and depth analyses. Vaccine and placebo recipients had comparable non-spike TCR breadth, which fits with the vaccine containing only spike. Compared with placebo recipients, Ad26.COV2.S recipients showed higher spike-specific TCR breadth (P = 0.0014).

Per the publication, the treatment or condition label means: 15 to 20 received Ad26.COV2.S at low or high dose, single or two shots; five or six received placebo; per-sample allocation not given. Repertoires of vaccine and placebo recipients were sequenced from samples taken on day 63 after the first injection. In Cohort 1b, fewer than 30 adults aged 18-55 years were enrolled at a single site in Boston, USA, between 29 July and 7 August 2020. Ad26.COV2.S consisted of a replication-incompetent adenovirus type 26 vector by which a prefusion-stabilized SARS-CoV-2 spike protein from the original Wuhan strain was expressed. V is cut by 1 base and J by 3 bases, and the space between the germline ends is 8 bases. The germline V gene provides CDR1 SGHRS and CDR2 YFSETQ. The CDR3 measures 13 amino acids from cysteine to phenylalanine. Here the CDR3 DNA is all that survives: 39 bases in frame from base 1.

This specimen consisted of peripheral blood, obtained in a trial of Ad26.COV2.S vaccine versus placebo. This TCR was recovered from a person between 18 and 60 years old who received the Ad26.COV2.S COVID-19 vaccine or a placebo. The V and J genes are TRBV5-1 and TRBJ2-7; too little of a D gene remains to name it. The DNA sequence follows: TGCGCCAGCAGCTTGTCGCTGGGCTACGAGCAGTACTTC. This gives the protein CASSLSLGYEQYF.